Each of the 10 T cell receptor beta chains below was sequenced from the same sample in a study of cytomegalovirus exposure and HLA in healthy donors. The PCR had 60 Vbeta and 13 Jbeta primers. Sequencing used immunoSEQ multiplex PCR; TCRdb keeps in-frame clones, though not all of them. The sample records 90,000 to 130,000 clones, around three quarters being singletons. Sequenced sample: PBMCs. The source is a woman aged 18-35 years in good health and CMV-seropositive.

The V and J genes are TRBV7-8 and TRBJ2-1; a weak D match, TRBD2 (7 bases). Between the trimmed V and J ends, which lost 8 bases and 6 bases, there was a span of 26 bases. This CDR3 is 17 amino acids long. Germline CDR1 and CDR2: SGHVS and FQNEAQ. The CDR3 DNA follows: TGTGCCAGCCTGGACCTCGGGGGCGCGGGGGAAACCAATGAGCAGTTCTTC. Protein product: CASLDLGGAGETNEQFF. The variable domain in full, with the rest retrieved from reference TRBV7-8 and TRBJ2-1, is GAGVSQSPRYKVAKRGQDVALRCDPISGHVSLFWYQQALGQGPEFLTYFQNEAQLDKSGLPSDRFFAERPEGSVSTLKIQRTQQEDSAVYLCASLDLGGAGETNEQFFGPGTRLTVL.

V usage is TRBV2 and J usage is TRBJ2-3; 9 bases are shared with TRBD1. Germline V gene lookup returns CDR1 SNHLY and CDR2 FYNNEI. The length of the CDR3 is 15 residues. J gave up 5 bases and V 4 bases, and 7 bases lay outside the gene matches. The CDR3 here is CASSASRTGVDTQYF. The DNA of the CDR3 is TGTGCCAGCAGTGCCTCCAGGACAGGGGTAGATACGCAGTATTTT.

This clone has only a few counts. This chain connects TRBV6-5 to TRBJ1-1; D uncertain. Germline loops: CDR1 MNHEY, CDR2 SVGAGI. The CDR3 extends over 13 amino acids. V dropped 2 bases and J dropped 1 base, with 5 bases sitting between them. Here the CDR3 DNA reads TGTGCCAGCAGTTACAGCCAGAACACTGAAGCTTTCTTT. Translating it yields CASSYSQNTEAFF.

This clone came up once. The chain combines TRBV2 with TRBJ2-1; 9 bases are a match to TRBD2. The CDR3 is 14 amino acids. Losses at the gene ends were 3 bases for V and 14 bases for J; bases not matched to a gene: 11. The germline V gene has CDR1 SNHLY and CDR2 FYNNEI. CDR3 residues: CASSEGLAEGVEFF. CDR3 nucleotides: TGTGCCAGCAGTGAGGGACTAGCCGAGGGGGTGGAGTTCTTC.

The CDR3 nucleotides read TGTGCCAGCAAACGGACAGATTTAAAAGAGACCCAGTACTTC. This codes for CASKRTDLKETQYF. This sequence joins TRBV6-6 and TRBJ2-5; TRBD1 is a possible D gene (6 bases). The germline V gene encodes CDR1 MNHNY and CDR2 SVGAGI (reference sequence). V shed 7 bases and J shed 3 bases, with 15 bases lying between them. CDR3 length: 14 residues.

The V gene is TRBV6-1, the J gene TRBJ2-5, with TRBD1 identical over 10 bases. Germline V CDR1 and CDR2: MNHNS, SASEGT. The CDR3 is made up of 15 amino acids. J was trimmed by 3 bases and V by 0 bases; bases with no gene match: 1. The CDR3 nucleotides are TGTGCCAGCAGTGAAGCGGGGACAGGGGAAGAGACCCAGTACTTC. This translates into CASSEAGTGEETQYF.

The CDR3 coding sequence is TGTGCCAGTAGTATAGGTGGTAGCGGGAGAATGTGTGAGCAGTTCTTC. This codes for CASSIGGSGRMCEQFF. The chain is built from TRBV19 and TRBJ2-1; TRBD2 matches 9 bases. CDR3 length: 16 amino acids. The germline V gene has CDR1 LNHDA and CDR2 SQIVND (reference sequence). J was trimmed by 9 bases and V by 1 base; bases with no gene match: 10.

The chain has TRBV13 and TRBJ2-5, with TRBD2 matching over 9 bases. CDR1 and CDR2 from the germline V gene are PRHDT and FYEKMQ (reference sequence). The CDR3 is made up of 13 amino acids. V lost 6 bases and J lost 1; bases outside the gene matches: 0. CDR3 region: CASRRGGQETQYF. The CDR3 coding sequence is TGTGCCAGCAGGCGGGGGGGCCAAGAGACCCAGTACTTC.

The V gene is TRBV10-3, the J gene TRBJ1-1; D unclear. Germline V gene lookup returns CDR1 ENHRY and CDR2 SYGVKD. V lost 0 bases and J 2 bases, leaving 7 bases between the germline ends. The CDR3 spans 14 residues. The CDR3 sequence: CAISESLANTEAFF. CDR3 in DNA: TGTGCCATCAGTGAGTCGCTAGCTAACACTGAAGCTTTCTTT.

The chain links TRBV19 to TRBJ2-3, with 8 bases aligning to TRBD2. Germline CDR1 reads LNHDA; CDR2 reads SQIVND (reference sequence). The CDR3 is 17 amino acids. The V gene end was trimmed by 7 bases and the J gene end by 1 base; junction bases not matched to a gene: 13. CDR3 loop: CASTPGGAGGGTDTQYF. The CDR3 region has the DNA TGTGCCAGTACTCCGGGGGGGGCGGGAGGAGGCACAGATACGCAGTATTTT.